This T cell receptor (beta chain) originates from a study of post-analysis software for immune sequencing data. Study-wide context: Some patients lacked subtype; others had relapsing-remitting, secondary progressive or progressive-relapsing disease.

Notes on this clonotype: Its specificity is unknown.

Carried by the TCR beta cDNA libraries were unique molecular identifiers. One entry per CDR3 protein results from TCRdb running MiXCR on the PCR reads. There are 750,000 to 950,000 distinct CDR3 sequences in the sample; 53% occur only once, and roughly 4.4% lies in the top ten. Germline V gives CDR1 SQVTM, CDR2 ANQGSEA. Trimming stripped 2 bases from V and 4 bases from J, with 8 bases between. CDR3 length: 12 amino acids. Study results and limitations: F measure clustering grouped samples strongly by preparation batch. A few TRBV segments occurring more often in patients than controls included TRBV5-6, TRBV5-1 and TRBV20-1. Significantly decreased normalized Chao1 diversity was recorded for multiple sclerosis patients relative to controls.

This receptor was obtained from a girl aged 10 to 17 with multiple sclerosis. The sequencing input was blood. The chain employs TRBV29-1 and TRBJ1-2, with D uncertain. This CDR3 is CSVERTTYGYTF. CDR3 coding DNA: TGCAGCGTTGAACGGACTACCTATGGCTACACCTTC.